These T cell receptor beta chains were read from a single sample in a study of blood T cell repertoires in COVID-19. Sequencing used immunoSEQ multiplex PCR; TCRdb keeps in-frame clones, though not all of them. In the table there are about 82,000 clones, around 72% of which are singletons. Sequenced: peripheral blood. The receptors were gathered from a human donor with acute or convalescent COVID-19. The donor label of this sample is uncertain. Both conserved end residues are part of each CDR3. D genes are given only for firm matches. Expanded clones are given a class, and other clones once, few, many or no size at all.

clone_size: -
d_call: TRBD1
j_call: TRBJ1-5
v_call: TRBV5-8
cdr3_nt: TGTGCCAGCAGCCCTACCGACAGGGGCGCCGATCAGCCCCAGCATTTT
cdr3_aa: CASSPTDRGADQPQHF

clone_size: medium-sized
d_call: TRBD1
j_call: TRBJ1-2
v_call: TRBV4-3
cdr3_nt: TGCGCCAGCAGCTCAGGACAGGGGGCGCGTGGCTACACCTTC
cdr3_aa: CASSSGQGARGYTF

clone_size: once
d_call: TRBD1
j_call: TRBJ2-7
v_call: TRBV6-6
cdr3_nt: TGTGCCAGCAGTCCGGGACAGCGCTACGAGCAGTACTTC
cdr3_aa: CASSPGQRYEQYF

clone_size: -
d_call: -
j_call: TRBJ2-5
v_call: TRBV24-1
cdr3_nt: TGTGCCACCAGTGACCCGGGGTCAGAGACCCAGTACTTC
cdr3_aa: CATSDPGSETQYF

clone_size: few
d_call: -
j_call: TRBJ1-2
v_call: TRBV2
cdr3_nt: TGTGCCAGCAGCGAACTTAACTATGGCTACACCTTC
cdr3_aa: CASSELNYGYTF

clone_size: -
d_call: -
j_call: TRBJ2-1
v_call: TRBV7-6
cdr3_nt: TGTGCCAGCAGCTTAGGGCCAGGTTTCGCCCCCTACAATGAGCAGTTCTTC
cdr3_aa: CASSLGPGFAPYNEQFF

clone_size: -
d_call: -
j_call: TRBJ1-6
v_call: TRBV6-5
cdr3_nt: TGTGCCAGCAGTTGGGAACAGGGCGGGTCACCCCTCCACTTT
cdr3_aa: CASSWEQGGSPLHF

clone_size: -
d_call: -
j_call: TRBJ1-1
v_call: TRBV7-2
cdr3_nt: TGTGCCAGCAACCTCGGGGGGAGGGCTGAAGCTTTCTTT
cdr3_aa: CASNLGGRAEAFF

clone_size: few
d_call: -
j_call: TRBJ2-7
v_call: TRBV28
cdr3_nt: TGTGCCAGCAGTTTAAAACAGCCCTACGAGCAGTACTTC
cdr3_aa: CASSLKQPYEQYF

clone_size: medium-sized
d_call: TRBD2
j_call: TRBJ2-3
v_call: TRBV7-9
cdr3_nt: TGTGCCAGCAGCCCCCGGACTAGCGCGGTAACAGATACGCAGTATTTT
cdr3_aa: CASSPRTSAVTDTQYF

clone_size: -
d_call: -
j_call: TRBJ2-5
v_call: TRBV4-3
cdr3_nt: TGCGCCAGCAGCCAGGGAATTGTTAGCGGCGGAGAGACCCAGTACTTC
cdr3_aa: CASSQGIVSGGETQYF

clone_size: -
d_call: -
j_call: TRBJ2-5
v_call: TRBV6-6
cdr3_nt: TGTGCCAGCAGTTACTCGGAGGGGGCCGAGACCCAGTACTTC
cdr3_aa: CASSYSEGAETQYF

clone_size: few
d_call: TRBD1
j_call: TRBJ2-5
v_call: TRBV2
cdr3_nt: TGTGCCAGCAGCCGGGACAGGGGATCGGGTGTCCAAGAGACCCAGTACTTC
cdr3_aa: CASSRDRGSGVQETQYF

clone_size: medium-sized
d_call: TRBD1
j_call: TRBJ1-4
v_call: TRBV12-5
cdr3_nt: TGTGCTAGTGGTTTGCAATCCGGGACAGGACCTTTTGCAACTAATGAAAAACTGTTTTTT
cdr3_aa: CASGLQSGTGPFATNEKLFF

clone_size: -
d_call: -
j_call: TRBJ2-7
v_call: TRBV25-1
cdr3_nt: TGTGCCAGCAGTGCCCGGGAGCGGTCCTACGAGCAGTACTTC
cdr3_aa: CASSARERSYEQYF

clone_size: -
d_call: TRBD1
j_call: TRBJ1-4
v_call: TRBV28
cdr3_nt: TGTGCCAGCCGGGACAGGGGGCGCGAAAAACTGTTTTTT
cdr3_aa: CASRDRGREKLFF